This T cell receptor beta chain was identified in a study of a mutant IDH1 vaccine in newly diagnosed glioma. Background on the study: Scheduled at week 35, visit V12 preceded visit V13, held at week 47. The study, taken as a whole, reports: Pseudoprogression apparently tracked independently of changes in top peripheral T cell clonotypes.

The time point: week 47, end of study. A 20-mer mutant IDH1 peptide at 300 ug was injected subcutaneously with topical imiquimod. Comment on this clone: Its antigen is unidentified.

Repertoires were generated with immunoSEQ multiplex PCR, while TCRdb's copy carries only in-frame clones and drops some. The data contain 30,000 to 35,000 clones, roughly 90% of them singletons. Germline assignment: CDR1 MNHNS and CDR2 SASEGT. Deletions cut 3 bases from V and 4 bases from J, with 1 base between. The CDR3 contains 11 residues. The clonotype originates from a man aged 35 to 55 with glioma. Material: PBMCs, obtained from a glioma patient whose treatment included an IDH1 peptide vaccine. The chain joins TRBV6-1 to TRBJ1-5; no clear D. CDR3 residues: CASSDNQPQHF. In DNA, the CDR3 is TGTGCCAGCAGTGATAATCAGCCCCAGCATTTT.